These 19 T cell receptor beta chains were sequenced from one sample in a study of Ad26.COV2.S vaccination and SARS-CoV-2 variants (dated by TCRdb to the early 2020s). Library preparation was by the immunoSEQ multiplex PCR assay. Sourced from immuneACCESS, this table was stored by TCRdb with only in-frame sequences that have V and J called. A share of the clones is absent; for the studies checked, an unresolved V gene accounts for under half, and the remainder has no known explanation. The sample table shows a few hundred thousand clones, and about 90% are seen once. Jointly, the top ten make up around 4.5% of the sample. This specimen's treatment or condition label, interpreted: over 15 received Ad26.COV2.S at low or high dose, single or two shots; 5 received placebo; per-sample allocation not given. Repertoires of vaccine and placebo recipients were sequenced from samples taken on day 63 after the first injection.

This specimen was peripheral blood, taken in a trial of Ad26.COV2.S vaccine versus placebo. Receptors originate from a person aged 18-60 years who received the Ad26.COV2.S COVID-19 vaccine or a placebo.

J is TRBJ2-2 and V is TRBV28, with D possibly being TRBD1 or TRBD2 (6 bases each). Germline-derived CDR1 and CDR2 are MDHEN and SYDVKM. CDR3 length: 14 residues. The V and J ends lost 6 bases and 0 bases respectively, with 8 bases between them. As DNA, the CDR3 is TGTGCCAGCAGGGGGGGCGCGAACACCGGGGAGCTGTTTTTT. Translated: CASRGGANTGELFF.

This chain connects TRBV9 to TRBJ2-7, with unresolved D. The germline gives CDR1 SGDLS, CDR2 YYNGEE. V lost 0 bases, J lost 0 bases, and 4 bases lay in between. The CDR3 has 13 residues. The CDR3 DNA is TGTGCCAGCAGCGTAGGGATCTCCTACGAGCAGTACTTC. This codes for CASSVGISYEQYF.

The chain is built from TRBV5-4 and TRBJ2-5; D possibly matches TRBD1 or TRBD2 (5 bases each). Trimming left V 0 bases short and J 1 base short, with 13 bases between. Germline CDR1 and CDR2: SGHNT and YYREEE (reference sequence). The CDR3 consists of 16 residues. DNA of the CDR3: TGTGCCAGCAGCTTGGGTAGGATGGGGACCCAAGAGACCCAGTACTTC. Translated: CASSLGRMGTQETQYF.

CDR3 bases: TGCGCCAGCAGCCAAGATGGCGGAACGAACTACAATGAGCAGTTCTTC. The encoded protein is CASSQDGGTNYNEQFF. The chain combines TRBV4-3 with TRBJ2-1; D ambiguous. CDR3 length: 16 amino acids. V lost 0 bases and J 3 bases, leaving 12 bases between the germline ends. Germline-derived CDR1 and CDR2 are LGHNA and YSLEER.

This CDR3 is CASSAYQGNEQFF. Here the CDR3 DNA reads TGTGCCAGCAGTGCATATCAGGGCAATGAGCAGTTCTTC. The rearrangement joins TRBV6-4 to TRBJ2-1; possible D gene TRBD1, 5 bases. Germline CDR1 reads MRHNA; CDR2 reads SNTAGT. CDR3 length equals 13 residues. V lost 4 bases to trimming and J lost 6 bases, with 10 bases between them.

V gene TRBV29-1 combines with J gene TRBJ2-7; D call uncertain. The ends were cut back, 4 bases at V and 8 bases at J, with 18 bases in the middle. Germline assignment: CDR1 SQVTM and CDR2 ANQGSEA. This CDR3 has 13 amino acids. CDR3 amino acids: CSVAGSGTEKQYF. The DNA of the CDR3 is TGCAGCGTTGCTGGAAGTGGAACAGAAAAGCAGTACTTC.

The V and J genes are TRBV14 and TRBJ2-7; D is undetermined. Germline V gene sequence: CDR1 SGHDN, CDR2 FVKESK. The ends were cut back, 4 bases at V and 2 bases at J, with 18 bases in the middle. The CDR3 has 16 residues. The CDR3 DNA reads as TGTGCCAGCAGCCCGCCTTATGAGCGAGGTACCTACGAGCAGTACTTC. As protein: CASSPPYERGTYEQYF.

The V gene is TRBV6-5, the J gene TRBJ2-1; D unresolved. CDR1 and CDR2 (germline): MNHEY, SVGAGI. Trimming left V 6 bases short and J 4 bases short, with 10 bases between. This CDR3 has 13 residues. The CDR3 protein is CASRATGYNEQFF. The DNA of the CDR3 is TGTGCCAGCAGGGCGACTGGTTACAATGAGCAGTTCTTC.

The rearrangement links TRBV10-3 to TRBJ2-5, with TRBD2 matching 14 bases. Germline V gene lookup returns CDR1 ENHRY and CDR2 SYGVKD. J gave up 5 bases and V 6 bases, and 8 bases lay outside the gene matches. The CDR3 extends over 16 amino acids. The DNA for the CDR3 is TGTGCCATCAGCTCCTCGGGACTAGCGGGAGATGAGACCCAGTACTTC. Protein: CAISSSGLAGDETQYF.

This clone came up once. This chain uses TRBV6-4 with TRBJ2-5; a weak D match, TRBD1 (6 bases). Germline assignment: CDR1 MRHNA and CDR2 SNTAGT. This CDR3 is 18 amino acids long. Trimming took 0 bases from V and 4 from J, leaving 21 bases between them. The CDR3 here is CASSDSGHRDRSTETQYF. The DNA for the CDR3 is TGTGCCAGCAGTGACTCGGGACACCGAGACAGATCTACAGAGACCCAGTACTTC.

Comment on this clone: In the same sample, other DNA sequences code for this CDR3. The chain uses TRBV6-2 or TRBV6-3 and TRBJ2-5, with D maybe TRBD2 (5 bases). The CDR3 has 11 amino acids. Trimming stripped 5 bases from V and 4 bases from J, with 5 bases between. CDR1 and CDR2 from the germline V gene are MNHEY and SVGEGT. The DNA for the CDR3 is TGTGCCAGCAGTCGGGGAGAGACCCAGTACTTC. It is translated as CASSRGETQYF.

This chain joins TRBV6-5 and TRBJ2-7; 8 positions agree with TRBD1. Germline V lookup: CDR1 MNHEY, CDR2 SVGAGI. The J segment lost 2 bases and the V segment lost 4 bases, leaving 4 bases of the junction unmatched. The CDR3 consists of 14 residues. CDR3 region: CASSSRDRTYEQYF. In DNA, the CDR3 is TGTGCCAGCAGTTCCCGGGACAGGACCTACGAGCAGTACTTC.

In DNA form, the CDR3 reads TGTGCCAGCAGCTTACGGGCAGGGGGCTGGGAGACCCAGTACTTC. Its translation is CASSLRAGGWETQYF. This chain connects TRBV11-1 to TRBJ2-5; 8 bases agree with TRBD1. Germline-derived CDR1 and CDR2 are SGHAT and FQDESV (reference sequence). The ends lost 2 bases at V and 5 bases at J; junction bases unmatched: 7. There are 15 residues in the CDR3.

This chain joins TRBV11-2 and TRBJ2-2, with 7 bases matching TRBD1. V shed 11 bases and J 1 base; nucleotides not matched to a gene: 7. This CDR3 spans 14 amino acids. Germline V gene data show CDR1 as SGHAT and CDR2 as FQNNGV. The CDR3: CAGQVTVNTGELFF. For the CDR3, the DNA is TGTGCCGGACAGGTTACGGTGAACACCGGGGAGCTGTTTTTT.

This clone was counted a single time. This chain's CDR3 is CSVAPGQNQPQHF. The CDR3 nucleotides read TGCAGCGTGGCACCGGGACAAAATCAGCCCCAGCATTTT. V is TRBV29-1 and J is TRBJ1-5; possible D gene TRBD1, 6 bases. V shed 6 bases and J shed 4 bases, with 13 bases lying between them. In germline, CDR1 is SQVTM, CDR2 ANQGSEA. The CDR3 is 13 amino acids.

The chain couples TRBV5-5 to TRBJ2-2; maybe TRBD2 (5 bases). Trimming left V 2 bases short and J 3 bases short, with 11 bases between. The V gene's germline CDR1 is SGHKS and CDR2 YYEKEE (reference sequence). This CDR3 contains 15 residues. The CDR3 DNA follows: TGTGCCAGCAGCTTCGCGGGCTCGGACACCGGGGAGCTGTTTTTT. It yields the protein CASSFAGSDTGELFF.

The CDR3, as DNA: TGTGCCAGCAGCGCCGGTGGAGTAGTTAGGGATACGCAGTATTTT. It specifies CASSAGGVVRDTQYF. The chain combines TRBV9 with TRBJ2-3; no reliable D call. Looked up from germline, CDR1 is SGDLS and CDR2 is YYNGEE. Trimming took off 3 bases at V and 6 bases at J, with 17 bases between the two ends. The CDR3 sequence is 15 residues long.

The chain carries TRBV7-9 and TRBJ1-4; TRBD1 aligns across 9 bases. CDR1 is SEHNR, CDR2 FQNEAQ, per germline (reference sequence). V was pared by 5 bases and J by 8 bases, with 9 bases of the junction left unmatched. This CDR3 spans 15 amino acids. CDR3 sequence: CASSPRDRVTEKLFF. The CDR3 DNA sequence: TGTGCCAGCAGCCCTCGGGACAGGGTAACCGAAAAACTGTTTTTT.

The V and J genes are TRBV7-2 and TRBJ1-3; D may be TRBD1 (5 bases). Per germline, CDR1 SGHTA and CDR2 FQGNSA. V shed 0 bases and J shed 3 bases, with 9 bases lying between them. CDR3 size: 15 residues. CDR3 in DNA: TGTGCCAGCAGCTTAGCGGGGGGGTTTGGAAACACCATATATTTT. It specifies CASSLAGGFGNTIYF.